This T cell receptor beta chain was found in a study of T-cell reconstitution after alpha-beta-depleted transplantation in children. This CDR3 region has 13 residues. Germline V lookup: CDR1 DFQATT, CDR2 SNEGSKA (reference sequence). The germline V and J ends were trimmed by 3 bases and 6 bases, with 12 bases remaining between them. Unique molecular identifiers were incorporated during preparation of the TCRbeta library. A single record per CDR3 protein comes from TCRdb applying MiXCR to the PCR reads. Of a few hundred thousand distinct CDR3 sequences listed, approximately 9.8% are singletons. This clonotype was counted many times.

The source material was PBMCs from the stem cell graft donor, sampled from the stem cell graft. This chain joins TRBV20-1 and TRBJ1-5, with no clear D. The receptor comes from a human donor who donated a stem cell graft to a child with SCID. In DNA, the CDR3 is TGCAGTGCTAGGACCGGGGATGGTCAGCCCCAGCATTTT. Protein product: CSARTGDGQPQHF.